One and the same sample provided the 24 T cell receptor beta chains below, sequenced in a study of regulatory T cells in long-lasting Graves disease. The time point was: newly diagnosed GD, antithyroid drugs for less than 3 months. Extracted PBMC RNA gave rise to the TCR library. According to the study, TCR beta libraries were built with iRepertoire HTBI primers and CDR3-region Arm-PCR. Via MiXCR, TCRdb re-called the multiplex PCR reads, giving one row per CDR3 protein. The table lists 250,000 to 300,000 distinct CDR3 sequences, roughly 18% of them singletons. The same specimen was also included in a second study, on T cells in Graves' hyperthyroidism and ophthalmopathy.

The sequencing here drew on peripheral blood mononuclear cells (PBMCs), taken at new diagnosis, from a patient treated with antithyroid drugs. The receptors were gathered from a woman aged 25 to 45 with Graves disease.

At least ten counts were recorded for this clonotype. The rearrangement joins TRBV12-3 or TRBV12-4 to TRBJ1-5; a weak D match, TRBD1 (5 bases). The CDR3 consists of 15 residues. Trimming took 2 bases from V and 3 from J, leaving 11 bases between them. The CDR3 region is CASSLLQEANQPQHF. As DNA, the CDR3 is TGTGCCAGCAGTTTATTACAGGAGGCCAATCAGCCCCAGCATTTT.

On this clonotype itself: A far more abundant clone sits one base away, making this likely a read error. The chain recombines TRBV7-9 with TRBJ1-4; no clear D gene. CDR1 SEHNR and CDR2 FQNEAQ come from the germline V gene (reference sequence). V gave up 5 bases and J gave up 1 base, with 11 bases separating them. The CDR3 has 15 residues. The CDR3 bases are TGTGCCAGCAGCGTTACAGACGTAACTAATGAAAAACTGTTTTTT. Translation: CASSVTDVTNEKLFF.

This clonotype appeared many times. This chain links TRBV20-1 with TRBJ1-1; a weak D match, TRBD1 (5 bases). The CDR3 sequence is 14 residues long. CDR1 DFQATT and CDR2 SNEGSKA come from the germline V gene (reference sequence). V dropped 1 base and J dropped 5 bases, with 14 bases sitting between them. CDR3 region: CSARVGGARTEAFF. The CDR3 DNA follows: TGCAGTGCTAGAGTGGGAGGGGCGCGGACTGAAGCTTTCTTT.

There are many counts of this clonotype. The chain uses TRBV18 and TRBJ1-5; 8 nucleotides agree with TRBD1. Trimming removed 2 bases from V and 3 bases from J; junction bases left unmatched: 6. The length of the CDR3 is 16 residues. Germline V gene sequence: CDR1 KGHSH, CDR2 LQKENI. The CDR3 here is CASSPYGTGLNQPQHF. The CDR3 DNA is TGTGCCAGCTCACCATACGGGACAGGTCTCAATCAGCCCCAGCATTTT.

This clonotype has at least ten counts. The chain employs TRBV12-3 or TRBV12-4 and TRBJ2-1, with D possibly TRBD2 on 7 matching bases. Deletions cut 3 bases from V and 9 bases from J, with 15 bases between. The CDR3 is 14 amino acids. The CDR3 nucleotides are TGTGCCAGCAGTTTTTCGCGGGGGCGGGTTGAGCAGTTCTTC. Translating it yields CASSFSRGRVEQFF.

The chain combines TRBV18 with TRBJ2-2, with 8 bases matching TRBD1. The junction had 4 bases not matched to a gene; V was cut back by 6 bases and J by 1 base. The CDR3 extends over 15 amino acids. Germline lookup yields CDR1 KGHSH and CDR2 LQKENI. The CDR3 region is CASSRTGMNTGELFF. The CDR3 DNA follows: TGTGCCAGCTCTCGGACAGGGATGAACACCGGGGAGCTGTTTTTT.

This clonotype showed up many times. The chain uses TRBV5-1 and TRBJ2-7; 10 bases are shared with TRBD1. This CDR3 is 15 amino acids long. V trimming: 6 bases; J trimming: 2 bases; junction bases outside the gene matches: 8. Germline-derived CDR1 and CDR2 are SGHRS and YFSETQ. CDR3 in amino acids: CASTRGQGSPYEQYF. The CDR3 DNA reads as TGCGCCAGCACCAGGGGACAGGGGTCTCCCTACGAGCAGTACTTC. The variable domain in full, completed from reference TRBV5-1 and TRBJ2-7, reads KAGVTQTPRYLIKTRGQQVTLSCSPISGHRSVSWYQQTPGQGLQFLFEYFSETQRNKGNFPGRFSGRQFSNSRSEMNVSTLELGDSALYLCASTRGQGSPYEQYFGPGTRLTVT.

This clonotype was seen repeatedly, ten times or more. The gene calls are TRBV2 and TRBJ2-4, with TRBD1 matching 8 bases. This CDR3 is built from 13 residues. The germline gives CDR1 SNHLY, CDR2 FYNNEI. After removal of 3 bases from V and 6 bases from J, the junction contained 1 base not matched to a gene. The CDR3 DNA reads as TGTGCCAGCAGTGAGGACAGGGTAAACATTCAGTACTTC. Amino acid sequence: CASSEDRVNIQYF.

This clonotype came up many times. The V gene is TRBV20-1, the J gene TRBJ2-1, with D hard to call. The germline gives CDR1 DFQATT, CDR2 SNEGSKA (reference sequence). Trimming stripped 6 bases from V and 3 bases from J, with 15 bases between. This CDR3 spans 14 amino acids. CDR3 bases: TGCAGTGCCACAGACACAGAAAACTACAATGAGCAGTTCTTC. Amino acids: CSATDTENYNEQFF.

The DNA for the CDR3 is TGTGCCAGCAGCTTTAGCGGGGGGGCGCGGACTGAAGCTTTCTTT. Protein: CASSFSGGARTEAFF. The gene calls are TRBV7-2 and TRBJ1-1; TRBD1 might be the D (6 bases). The CDR3 loop spans 15 amino acids. With 3 bases removed from V and 5 bases from J, the gap between germline ends came to 16 bases. Germline CDR1 SGHTA, CDR2 FQGNSA.

This clonotype appeared many times. The V gene is TRBV2, the J gene TRBJ1-3; the D gene is possibly TRBD1 (6 bases). V was cut by 4 bases and J by 2 bases, with 15 bases left in between. Germline V CDR1 and CDR2: SNHLY, FYNNEI. The CDR3 is 16 amino acids. The CDR3 nucleotides are TGTGCCAGCAGTGTAGAGTCCCGGGGGCCTGGAAACACCATATATTTT. Its protein product is CASSVESRGPGNTIYF.

This clonotype appeared many times. The V gene is TRBV12-3 or TRBV12-4, the J gene TRBJ2-3; D ambiguous. The J call may be incorrect, as the DNA end agrees better with TRBJ2-5. This CDR3 is 11 amino acids long. This CDR3 is CASSSTETQYF. The CDR3 nucleotides read TGTGCCAGCAGCTCCACGGAGACCCAGTACTTC.

The chain joins TRBV7-2 to TRBJ1-2, with TRBD1 matching over 9 bases. The germline V gene encodes CDR1 SGHTA and CDR2 FQGNSA. Trimming took 3 bases from V and 4 from J; bases not matched to a gene: 9. The CDR3 is 16 amino acids. The CDR3 region is CASSFESRDRVYGYTF. The CDR3 coding sequence is TGTGCCAGCAGCTTCGAGTCCCGGGACAGGGTCTATGGCTACACCTTC.

The rearrangement links TRBV9 to TRBJ1-2, with D possibly being TRBD1 (6 bases). This CDR3 region has 14 residues. From germline, CDR1 is SGDLS and CDR2 YYNGEE. Trimming took off 3 bases at V and 7 bases at J, with 16 bases between the two ends. CDR3 protein: CASSAEGEACGYTF. In nucleotides, the CDR3 is TGTGCCAGCAGCGCGGAGGGGGAGGCCTGTGGCTACACCTTC.

This clonotype was counted at least ten times. The chain has TRBV29-1 and TRBJ2-7, with TRBD1 matching over 8 bases. The germline CDR1 and CDR2 sequences are SQVTM and ANQGSEA. The CDR3 runs to 13 residues. V gave up 7 bases and J gave up 3 bases; unmatched junction bases: 8. CDR3 sequence: CSAAIQGVYEQYF. DNA for the CDR3: TGCAGCGCCGCCATACAGGGGGTCTACGAGCAGTACTTC.

This clonotype was seen only a few times. This may come from a read error, since a much larger clone is one base off. The chain couples TRBV5-1 to TRBJ1-1; TRBD1 aligns across 11 bases. Per germline, CDR1 SGHRS and CDR2 YFSETQ. The length of the CDR3 is 17 residues. The CDR3 DNA is TGCGCCAGCAGCTTTTCTCAATGGGACAGGGGGAACACTGGAGCTTTCTTT. This translates into CASSFSQWDRGNTGAFF. The full variable domain, completed using reference TRBV5-1 and TRBJ1-1, is KAGVTQTPRYLIKTRGQQVTLSCSPISGHRSVSWYQQTPGQGLQFLFEYFSETQRNKGNFPGRFSGRQFSNSRSEMNVSTLELGDSALYLCASSFSQWDRGNTGAFFGQGTRLTVV.

Worth noting for this clonotype: The likely explanation is a read error, given a far larger clone one base away. The genes are TRBV6-2 or TRBV6-3 and TRBJ2-3, with 10 bases lining up with TRBD2. The CDR3 is 16 residues long. With V trimmed by 2 bases and J by 6 bases, 8 bases remained unmatched. Per the germline V gene, CDR1 is MNHEY and CDR2 is SVGEGT. CDR3 DNA sequence: TGTGCCAGCAGTTACGGACTAGCGGTGGGTTGTGATACGCAGTATTTT. It is translated as CASSYGLAVGCDTQYF.

This clonotype was seen a handful of times. The genes are TRBV5-4 and TRBJ2-3; 9 bases agree with TRBD2. Germline V gives CDR1 SGHNT, CDR2 YYREEE (reference sequence). With 4 bases clipped from V and 5 bases from J, the junction kept 5 bases outside the gene matches. The CDR3 runs 14 residues. The CDR3 region is CASSGGGAKDTQYF. DNA of the CDR3: TGTGCCAGCAGCGGCGGGGGGGCCAAAGATACGCAGTATTTT.

This clonotype was observed many times. This rearrangement joins TRBV12-3 or TRBV12-4 to TRBJ1-6, with D uncertain. The CDR3 runs to 12 residues. Trimming shortened V by 6 bases and J by 7 bases, and 7 bases separated the two germline ends. Here the CDR3 reads CASRAVNSPLHF. CDR3 bases: TGTGCCAGCAGGGCAGTAAATTCACCCCTCCACTTT.

This clonotype was seen a handful of times. The chain joins TRBV5-5 to TRBJ1-1, with D hard to call. Trimming took 4 bases from V and 0 from J, leaving 13 bases between them. In germline, CDR1 is SGHKS, CDR2 YYEKEE (reference sequence). The CDR3 is 15 amino acids. CDR3 coding DNA: TGTGCCAGCAGCGGTAGGGAACTCATGAACACTGAAGCTTTCTTT. Translated, it gives CASSGRELMNTEAFF.

This clonotype was counted many times. The V call is TRBV20-1, the J call TRBJ2-1; 9 bases are a match to TRBD1. Germline-derived CDR1 and CDR2 are DFQATT and SNEGSKA (reference sequence). Losses at the gene ends were 2 bases for V and 9 bases for J; bases not matched to a gene: 8. This CDR3 is built from 14 residues. Written as DNA, the CDR3 is TGCAGTGCTAGAAGACAGGGGGGTACTAGTGAGCAGTTCTTC. As protein: CSARRQGGTSEQFF.

This clonotype was recorded at least ten times. The chain has TRBV7-2 and TRBJ2-7; D possibly uses TRBD1 or TRBD2 (5 bases each). Looked up from germline, CDR1 is SGHTA and CDR2 is FQGNSA. The CDR3 runs 15 residues. Trimming cost V 4 bases and J 3 bases, with 16 bases left between them. Written as DNA, the CDR3 is TGTGCCAGCAGCTCCACCTGGGGGTGGGTCTACGAGCAGTACTTC. Its protein product is CASSSTWGWVYEQYF.

Ten or more counts support this clonotype. This sequence joins TRBV20-1 and TRBJ1-2, with 12 bases that match TRBD1. Per germline, CDR1 DFQATT and CDR2 SNEGSKA (reference sequence). This CDR3 is 17 amino acids long. Trimming removed 1 base from V and 2 bases from J; junction bases left unmatched: 8. DNA of the CDR3: TGCAGTGCTAGAGTGCCGGGACAGGGGGCCCCGAACTATGGCTACACCTTC. Amino acids: CSARVPGQGAPNYGYTF.

Ten or more counts support this clonotype. The CDR3, as DNA: TGCGCCAGCAGTGAGAGGGGGGCGCGCGACACTGAAGCTTTCTTT. It translates to CASSERGARDTEAFF. The V call is TRBV10-1, the J call TRBJ1-1; possible D gene TRBD1, 6 bases. The CDR3 runs 15 residues. V dropped 2 bases and J dropped 3 bases, with 13 bases sitting between them. Germline V gives CDR1 WNHNN, CDR2 SYGVQD (reference sequence).